The 8 T cell receptor beta chains below all came from one sample that was sequenced in a study of post-analysis software for immune sequencing data. Antigen specificity for these receptors is unknown. Study results and limitations: The five TRBV segments detected at higher frequency in patients than in controls included TRBV5-6, TRBV5-1 and TRBV20-1.

Presence of unique molecular identifiers characterized the TCR beta cDNA libraries. Via MiXCR, TCRdb re-called the PCR reads, giving one row per CDR3 protein. Here the sample spans 380,000 or so distinct CDR3 sequences, 30% to 45% being singletons. The sequencing input was blood. The receptors shown here come from a girl aged 5-17 years with multiple sclerosis.

This clonotype showed up just a few times. The CDR3 DNA reads TGTGCCAGCAGCTGGGTCGGGGAGAGCTCCTACGAGCAGTACTTC. This encodes CASSWVGESSYEQYF. The V gene is TRBV7-9, the J gene TRBJ2-7, with TRBD2 as a possible D gene (5 bases). This CDR3 contains 15 residues. Trimming stripped 4 bases from V and 0 bases from J, with 13 bases between. The germline V gene encodes CDR1 SEHNR and CDR2 FQNEAQ (reference sequence).

This clonotype was recorded a few times. One end of the junction varies from germline; a read error may be responsible. CDR3 bases: TGCGCCAGCAGGTTGGGTACAGATACGCAGTATTTT. This codes for CASRLGTDTQYF. The V call is TRBV5-1, the J call TRBJ2-3; D remains unclear. The CDR3 loop spans 12 amino acids. In germline, CDR1 is SGHRS, CDR2 YFSETQ.

The chain carries TRBV28 and TRBJ2-1; TRBD2 matches at 7 bases. V shed 5 bases, J shed 4 bases, and the junction held 8 bases outside the gene matches. Germline V CDR1 and CDR2: MDHEN, SYDVKM. This CDR3 comprises 15 residues. The chain's CDR3 is CASSVLAEGYNEQFF. The CDR3 region has the DNA TGTGCCAGCAGTGTGCTAGCGGAGGGTTACAATGAGCAGTTCTTC. The full variable domain, its missing parts supplied by reference TRBV28 and TRBJ2-1, is DVKVTQSSRYLVKRTGEKVFLECVQDMDHENMFWYRQDPGLGLRLIYFSYDVKMKEKGDIPEGYSVSREKKERFSLILESASTNQTSMYLCASSVLAEGYNEQFFGPGTRLTVL.

This clonotype was seen a handful of times. This sequence joins TRBV7-2 and TRBJ1-2, with a tentative D call TRBD1 (5 bases). This CDR3 has 15 amino acids. Trimming cost V 1 base and J 2 bases, with 11 bases left between them. Germline V CDR1 and CDR2: SGHTA, FQGNSA. CDR3 protein: CASSLGTLTNYGYTF. The CDR3 DNA follows: TGTGCCAGCAGCTTAGGGACATTGACAAACTATGGCTACACCTTC.

The chain combines TRBV4-1 with TRBJ2-4, with a possible D match to TRBD2 (5 bases). Germline CDR1 and CDR2: MGHRA and YSYEKL. The V gene lost 2 bases and the J gene lost 2 bases, with 22 bases spanning the gap. The CDR3 covers 19 residues. The CDR3 DNA is TGCGCCAGCAGCCAATTTCCGGGCCCACTGAGGGAGTCCAAAAACATTCAGTACTTC. Protein product: CASSQFPGPLRESKNIQYF.

The CDR3 sequence is CATSRNVVRPTGTEAFF. CDR3 sequence (DNA): TGTGCCACCAGCAGAAACGTCGTCCGGCCCACGGGCACTGAAGCTTTCTTT. This chain connects TRBV15 to TRBJ1-1; D gene ambiguous. The CDR3 consists of 17 residues. The V gene's germline CDR1 is LNHNV and CDR2 YYDKDF (reference sequence). The V and J ends lost 2 bases and 4 bases respectively, with 20 bases between them.

This clonotype was observed a few times. The chain has TRBV20-1 and TRBJ1-4, with a possible D match to TRBD1 (5 bases). V was cut by 3 bases and J by 8 bases, with 13 bases left in between. The germline CDR1 and CDR2 sequences are DFQATT and SNEGSKA (reference sequence). The CDR3 has 13 residues. The CDR3 coding sequence is TGCAGTGCTAGGGAGGGGTTAGGAGAAAAACTGTTTTTT. This translates into CSAREGLGEKLFF.

V gene TRBV12-3 or TRBV12-4 combines with J gene TRBJ1-6; 9 bases align to TRBD1. V was clipped by 1 base and J by 15 bases; unmatched bases: 7. The CDR3 length is 14 residues. The CDR3 coding sequence is TGTGCCAGCAGTTTAGGATTACAGGGGGCATACCTCCACTTT. It codes for CASSLGLQGAYLHF.